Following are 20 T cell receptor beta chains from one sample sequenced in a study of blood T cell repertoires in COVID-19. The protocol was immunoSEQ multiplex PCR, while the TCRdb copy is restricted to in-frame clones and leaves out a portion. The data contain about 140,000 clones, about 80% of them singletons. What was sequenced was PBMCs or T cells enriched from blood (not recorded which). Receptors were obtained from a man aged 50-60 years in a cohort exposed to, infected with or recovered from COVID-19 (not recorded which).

The CDR3, as DNA: TGTGCCACCAGCGATGGGGGGAACCCCTATAATTCACCCCTCCACTTT. Translated: CATSDGGNPYNSPLHF. The rearrangement links TRBV15 to TRBJ1-6, with D possibly matching TRBD1 (5 bases). The CDR3 is 16 amino acids. V dropped 5 bases and J dropped 2 bases, with 13 bases sitting between them. Germline-derived CDR1 and CDR2 are LNHNV and YYDKDF (reference sequence).

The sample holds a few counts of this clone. This CDR3 is CASSIRQGAAEAFF. The CDR3 DNA reads as TGTGCCAGTAGTATTCGTCAGGGGGCGGCTGAAGCTTTCTTT. The chain couples TRBV19 to TRBJ1-1, with TRBD1 identical over 8 bases. The CDR3 runs 14 residues. Germline V gene lookup returns CDR1 LNHDA and CDR2 SQIVND (reference sequence). Germline trimming cut 3 bases from V and 6 bases from J; bases unmatched to any gene: 6.

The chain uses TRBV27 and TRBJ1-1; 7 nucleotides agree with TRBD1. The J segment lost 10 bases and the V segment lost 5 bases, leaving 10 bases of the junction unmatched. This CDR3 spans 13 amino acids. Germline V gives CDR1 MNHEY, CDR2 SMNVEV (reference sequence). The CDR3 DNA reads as TGTGCCAGCAGTCCCGTAACAGGGGCAGGAGCTTTCTTT. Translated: CASSPVTGAGAFF.

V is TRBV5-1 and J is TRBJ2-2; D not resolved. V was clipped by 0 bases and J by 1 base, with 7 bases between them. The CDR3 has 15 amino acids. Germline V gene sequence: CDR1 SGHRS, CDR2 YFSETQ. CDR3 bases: TGCGCCAGCAGCTTGGAAGGAGTGAACACCGGGGAGCTGTTTTTT. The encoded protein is CASSLEGVNTGELFF.

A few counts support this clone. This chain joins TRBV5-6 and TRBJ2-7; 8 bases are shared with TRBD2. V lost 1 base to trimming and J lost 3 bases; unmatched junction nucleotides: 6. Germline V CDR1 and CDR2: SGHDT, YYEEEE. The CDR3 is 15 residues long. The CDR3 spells CASSLSPGGLYEQYF. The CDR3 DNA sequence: TGTGCCAGCAGCTTGTCCCCGGGGGGGCTCTACGAGCAGTACTTC.

CDR3 protein: CASSFRDRVSVVNTEAFF. In DNA form, the CDR3 reads TGCGCCAGCAGCTTCCGGGACAGGGTCTCGGTCGTAAACACTGAAGCTTTCTTT. The gene calls are TRBV5-1 and TRBJ1-1, with 9 bases matching TRBD1. Per the germline V gene, CDR1 is SGHRS and CDR2 is YFSETQ. This CDR3 is 18 amino acids long. J gave up 2 bases and V 2 bases, and 13 bases lay outside the gene matches.

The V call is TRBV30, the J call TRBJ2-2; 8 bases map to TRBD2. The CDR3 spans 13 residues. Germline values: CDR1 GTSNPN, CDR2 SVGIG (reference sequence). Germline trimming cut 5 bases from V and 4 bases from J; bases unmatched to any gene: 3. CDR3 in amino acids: CAWVAGGTGELFF. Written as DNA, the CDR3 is TGTGCCTGGGTGGCGGGGGGCACCGGGGAGCTGTTTTTT.

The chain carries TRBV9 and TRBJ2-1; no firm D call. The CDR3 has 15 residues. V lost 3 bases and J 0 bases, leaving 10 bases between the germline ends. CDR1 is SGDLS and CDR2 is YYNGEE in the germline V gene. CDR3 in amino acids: CASSEKFSSYNEQFF. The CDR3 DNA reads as TGTGCCAGCAGCGAAAAATTTAGCTCCTACAATGAGCAGTTCTTC.

CDR3 amino acids: CSAREQNIQYF. Here the CDR3 DNA reads TGCAGTGCTCGCGAGCAAAACATTCAGTACTTC. The V and J genes are TRBV20-1 and TRBJ2-4; D gene uncertain. Germline assignment: CDR1 DFQATT and CDR2 SNEGSKA (reference sequence). CDR3 size: 11 residues. V lost 5 bases and J lost 5, with 7 bases in between.

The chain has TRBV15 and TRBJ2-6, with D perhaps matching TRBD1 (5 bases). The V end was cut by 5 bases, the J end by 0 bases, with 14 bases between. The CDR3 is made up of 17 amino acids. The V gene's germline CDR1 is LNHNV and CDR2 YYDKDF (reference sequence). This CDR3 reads CATSVSRTNSGANVLTF. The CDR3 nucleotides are TGTGCCACCAGCGTCTCTAGGACAAACTCTGGGGCCAACGTCCTGACTTTC.

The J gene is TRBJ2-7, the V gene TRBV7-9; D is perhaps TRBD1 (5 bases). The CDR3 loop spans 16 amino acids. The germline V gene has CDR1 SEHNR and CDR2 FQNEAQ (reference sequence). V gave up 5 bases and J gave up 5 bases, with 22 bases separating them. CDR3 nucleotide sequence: TGTGCCAGCAGCCCCCGTGGGGCCGCAGAGTATGACGAGCAGTACTTC. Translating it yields CASSPRGAAEYDEQYF.

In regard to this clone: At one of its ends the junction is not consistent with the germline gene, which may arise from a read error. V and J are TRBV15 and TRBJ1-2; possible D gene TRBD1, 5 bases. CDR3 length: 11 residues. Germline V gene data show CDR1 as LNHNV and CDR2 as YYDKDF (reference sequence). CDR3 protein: CATSREGRVAF. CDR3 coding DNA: TGTGCCACCAGCAGAGAAGGCAGGGTCGCCTTC.

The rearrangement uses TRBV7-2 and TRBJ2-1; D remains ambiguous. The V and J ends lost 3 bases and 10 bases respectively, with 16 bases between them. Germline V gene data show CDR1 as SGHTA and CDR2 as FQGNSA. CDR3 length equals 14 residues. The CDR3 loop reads CASSFMTGFGEQFF. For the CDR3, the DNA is TGTGCCAGCAGCTTCATGACTGGCTTCGGGGAGCAGTTCTTC. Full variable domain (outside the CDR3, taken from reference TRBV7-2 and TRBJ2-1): GAGVSQSPSNKVTEKGKDVELRCDPISGHTALYWYRQSLGQGLEFLIYFQGNSAPDKSGLPSDRFSAERTGGSVSTLTIQRTQQEDSAVYLCASSFMTGFGEQFFGPGTRLTVL.

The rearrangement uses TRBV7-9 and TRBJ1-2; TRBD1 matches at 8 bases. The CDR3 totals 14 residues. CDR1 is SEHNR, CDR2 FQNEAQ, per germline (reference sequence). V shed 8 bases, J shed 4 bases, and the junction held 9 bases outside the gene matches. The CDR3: CASEAGGAPYGYTF. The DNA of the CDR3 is TGTGCCAGCGAGGCAGGGGGCGCGCCCTATGGCTACACCTTC.

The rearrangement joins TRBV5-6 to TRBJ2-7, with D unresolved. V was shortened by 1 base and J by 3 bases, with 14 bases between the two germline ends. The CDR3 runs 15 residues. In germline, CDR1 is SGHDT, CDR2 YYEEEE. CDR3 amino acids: CASSLRNSPGYEQYF. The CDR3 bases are TGTGCCAGCAGCTTGAGGAACAGCCCCGGCTACGAGCAGTACTTC.

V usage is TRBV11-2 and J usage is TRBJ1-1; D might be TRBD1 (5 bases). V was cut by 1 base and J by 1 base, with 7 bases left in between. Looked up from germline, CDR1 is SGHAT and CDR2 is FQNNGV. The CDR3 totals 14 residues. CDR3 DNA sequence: TGTGCCAGCAGCTTAGGGCAGGGGAACACTGAAGCTTTCTTT. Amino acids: CASSLGQGNTEAFF.

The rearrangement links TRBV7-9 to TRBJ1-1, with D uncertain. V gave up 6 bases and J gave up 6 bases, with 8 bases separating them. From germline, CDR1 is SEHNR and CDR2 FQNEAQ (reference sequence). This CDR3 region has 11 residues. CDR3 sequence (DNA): TGTGCCAGCAGGGGCCTTGCTGAAGCTTTCTTT. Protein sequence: CASRGLAEAFF.

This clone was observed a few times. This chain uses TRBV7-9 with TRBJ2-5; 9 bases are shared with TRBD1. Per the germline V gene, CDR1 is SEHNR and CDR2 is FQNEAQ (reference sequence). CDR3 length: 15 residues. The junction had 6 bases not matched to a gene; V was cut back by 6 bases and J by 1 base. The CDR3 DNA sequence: TGTGCCAGCAGGACCGGGACAGGGCCCCAAGAGACCCAGTACTTC. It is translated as CASRTGTGPQETQYF.

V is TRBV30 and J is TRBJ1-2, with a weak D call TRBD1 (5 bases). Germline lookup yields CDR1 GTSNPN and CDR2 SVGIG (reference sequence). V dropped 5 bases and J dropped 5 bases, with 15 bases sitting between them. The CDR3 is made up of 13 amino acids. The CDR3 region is CAWAQGLLYGYTF. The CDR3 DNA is TGTGCCTGGGCCCAGGGCCTACTATATGGCTACACCTTC.

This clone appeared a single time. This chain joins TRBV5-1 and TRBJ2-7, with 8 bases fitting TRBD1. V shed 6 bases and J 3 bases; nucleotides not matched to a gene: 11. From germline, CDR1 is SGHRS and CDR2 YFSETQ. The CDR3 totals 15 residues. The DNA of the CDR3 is TGCGCCAGCACAAACAGGGGGGCTTCAAGCTACGAGCAGTACTTC. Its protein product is CASTNRGASSYEQYF.